This T cell receptor (beta chain) was captured by sequencing in a study of tissue T cells after allogeneic stem cell transplantation. Whole-study results and caveats: Motif-based clustering found tissue-specific repertoire signatures shared across patients, though few clones were shared. Some tissue clones might be persisting host cells; their alloreactivity or antigen specificity was not determined. TCR repertoires tracked anatomic similarity, regardless of disease or transplant status.

As regards this clone: Its antigen is not identified. The germline and genes are mouse ones. The read ends 1 residue shy of where the CDR3 ends; the end is completed using the germline J gene.

CDR3 sequences, V/J genes, frequencies and template counts came from survey-depth TCRbeta sequencing. Here immunoSEQ multiplex PCR was the method, and the copy in TCRdb shows in-frame clones only, minus some. Of around 51,000 clones detected, around 70% appear once; the ten largest clones hold roughly 0.5%. CDR3 length: 17 amino acids. Germline-derived CDR1 and CDR2 are LGHNA and YNLKQL (reference sequence). V was clipped by 4 bases and J by 1 base, with 18 bases between them. The chain carries TRBV5 and TRBJ2-4; maybe TRBD2 (6 bases). The source is a pool of C57BL/6 mice in good health. Sequences were obtained from sorted cells pooled from one or two spleens. CDR3: CASSPLLGGKGQNTLYF. CDR3 DNA, as far as it was read: TGTGCCAGCAGCCCCCTACTGGGAGGGAAAGGTCAAAACACCTTGTAC.